This TCR beta chain was documented in a study of blood T cells in healthy people across ages. The study, taken as a whole, reports: Older individuals had lower TCR beta diversity per million T cells (the decline was roughly linear).

There are many counts of this clonotype. Its antigen is unidentified. It was with a sample-barcoded 5' primer and a J-beta primer mix that a second PCR of about 7 to 12 cycles was run. TCRdb itself ran the 5' RACE reads through MiXCR, one entry per CDR3 protein. Of 600,000 to 800,000 distinct CDR3 sequences in the sample, roughly half were seen once. All donors came from Russia, were Caucasian and healthy, and spanned ages about 6 to 90. The source of this sequence is a woman at least 80 years old in good health. The sequenced sample consisted of blood.

The CDR3: CASLLNPYGYTF. The CDR3 coding sequence is TGTGCCAGCCTCCTGAACCCCTATGGCTACACCTTC. The J gene is TRBJ1-2, the V gene TRBV2; D unclear. V lost 8 bases to trimming and J lost 4 bases, with 11 bases between them. The CDR3 has 12 residues. The V gene's germline CDR1 is SNHLY and CDR2 FYNNEI.